This T cell receptor (beta chain) was sequenced in a study of Ad26.COV2.S vaccination and SARS-CoV-2 variants. TCRdb's table, derived via immunoSEQ multiplex PCR, lists solely in-frame clones and lacks some. The sample lists under 150,000 clones; 86% were seen once. CDR1 is MGHDK and CDR2 is SYGVNS in the germline V gene. This CDR3 has 12 amino acids. With 7 bases removed from V and 4 bases from J, the gap between germline ends came to 10 bases. The sample was peripheral blood, taken after recovery from COVID-19. The gene calls are TRBV25-1 and TRBJ1-1; D may be TRBD1 (5 bases). The receptor comes from a human donor who had recovered from COVID-19. CDR3 nucleotides: TGTGCCAGCAACAGGCTGGGCACTGAAGCTTTCTTT. Its protein product is CASNRLGTEAFF.